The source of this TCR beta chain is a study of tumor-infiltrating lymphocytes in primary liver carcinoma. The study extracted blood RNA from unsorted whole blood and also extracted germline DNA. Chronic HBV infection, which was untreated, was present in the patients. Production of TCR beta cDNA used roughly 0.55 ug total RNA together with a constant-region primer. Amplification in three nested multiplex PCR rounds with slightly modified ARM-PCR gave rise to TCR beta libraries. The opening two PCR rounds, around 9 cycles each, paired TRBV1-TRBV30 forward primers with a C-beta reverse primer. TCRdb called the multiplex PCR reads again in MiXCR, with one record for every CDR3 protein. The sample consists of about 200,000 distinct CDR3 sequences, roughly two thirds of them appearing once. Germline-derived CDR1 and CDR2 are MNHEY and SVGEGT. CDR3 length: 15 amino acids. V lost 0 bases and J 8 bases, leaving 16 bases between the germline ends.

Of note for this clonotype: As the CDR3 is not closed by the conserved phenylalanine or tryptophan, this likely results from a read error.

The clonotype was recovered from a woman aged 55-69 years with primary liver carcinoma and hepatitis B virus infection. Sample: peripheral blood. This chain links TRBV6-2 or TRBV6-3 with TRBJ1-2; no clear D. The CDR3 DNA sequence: TGTGCCAGCAGTTACTCGCCGGAGATTTCGGGAGGCTACACCTCC. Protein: CASSYSPEISGGYTS.